This T cell receptor beta chain was identified during a study of shared clonotypes between healthy human individuals. Of note for this clone: Other nucleotide sequences in the sample specify the same CDR3.

This CDR3 has 15 amino acids. The V gene lost 5 bases and the J gene lost 5 bases, with 18 bases spanning the gap. Germline V gives CDR1 SGHNT, CDR2 YENEEA. The protocol was immunoSEQ multiplex PCR, while the TCRdb copy is restricted to in-frame clones and leaves out a portion. The sample holds about 1 million clones, around 74% seen once. This TCR derives from a man between 18 and 29 years old in good health. V gene TRBV11-3 combines with J gene TRBJ2-5; TRBD1 is a possible D gene (7 bases). Sequenced sample: memory CD4+ T cells sorted from blood. Subset noted: CD45RA-negative fraction. The CDR3 nucleotides are TGTGCCAGCAGCCTTGGAGGGGGCGGGGAGGAGACCCAGTACTTC. Translation gives CASSLGGGGEETQYF.